This passage covers 16 T cell receptor beta chains from one sample sequenced in a study of blood T cell repertoires in COVID-19. Libraries were prepared by immunoSEQ multiplex PCR; TCRdb keeps only in-frame clonotypes and omits some of them. The sample records hundreds of thousands of clones, 75% to 90% being singletons. The sequencing input was PBMCs or T cells enriched from blood (not recorded which). Receptor source: a man aged 18 to 30 who had recovered from COVID-19.

The chain links TRBV7-2 to TRBJ2-1; TRBD1 is a possible D gene (5 bases). V shed 3 bases and J shed 9 bases, with 12 bases lying between them. This CDR3 is built from 13 residues. Per germline, CDR1 SGHTA and CDR2 FQGNSA. CDR3 loop: CASSFLQGVEQFF. The CDR3 nucleotides are TGTGCCAGCAGCTTCCTCCAAGGGGTTGAGCAGTTCTTC.

This chain links TRBV5-6 with TRBJ2-1; TRBD2 matches 9 bases. V dropped 2 bases and J dropped 6; count of bases not matched to a gene: 15. The CDR3 consists of 18 residues. Per the germline V gene, CDR1 is SGHDT and CDR2 is YYEEEE. The chain's CDR3 is CASSFSSGRGRVGNEQFF. DNA of the CDR3: TGTGCCAGCAGCTTCTCTTCCGGCCGCGGGAGGGTTGGCAATGAGCAGTTCTTC. Full variable domain (remainder filled in from reference TRBV5-6 and TRBJ2-1): DAGVTQSPTHLIKTRGQQVTLRCSPKSGHDTVSWYQQALGQGPQFIFQYYEEEERQRGNFPDRFSGHQFPNYSSELNVNALLLGDSALYLCASSFSSGRGRVGNEQFFGPGTRLTVL.

The V gene is TRBV14, the J gene TRBJ2-2; D is undetermined. The CDR3 covers 13 residues. The germline V and J ends were trimmed by 4 bases and 6 bases, with 9 bases remaining between them. CDR1 is SGHDN and CDR2 is FVKESK in the germline V gene. The CDR3 spells CASSRAVSGELFF. In nucleotides, the CDR3 is TGTGCCAGCAGCCGAGCCGTATCCGGGGAGCTGTTTTTT.

CDR3 loop: CASSLSRVEAFF. The CDR3 coding sequence is TGTGCCAGCAGCTTGAGCCGAGTGGAAGCTTTCTTT. The chain is built from TRBV5-5 and TRBJ1-1; D not certain. Germline lookup yields CDR1 SGHKS and CDR2 YYEKEE (reference sequence). The length of the CDR3 is 12 residues. The V end was cut by 1 base, the J end by 8 bases, with 9 bases between.

This chain links TRBV4-2 with TRBJ2-1, with 10 bases lining up with TRBD2. Germline trimming cut 1 base from V and 5 bases from J; bases unmatched to any gene: 8. CDR1 is LGHNA, CDR2 YNFKEQ, per germline. This CDR3 is 17 amino acids long. CDR3 in DNA: TGTGCCAGCAGCCAAGCCCCTCTAGCGGGAGCGGACAATGAGCAGTTCTTC. Translating it yields CASSQAPLAGADNEQFF.

The J gene is TRBJ2-7, the V gene TRBV11-2; 8 bases are shared with TRBD1. The junction had 4 bases not matched to a gene; V was cut back by 5 bases and J by 1 base. Germline V gene sequence: CDR1 SGHAT, CDR2 FQNNGV. There are 14 residues in the CDR3. CDR3 amino acids: CASSGQGSSYEQYF. The DNA of the CDR3 is TGTGCCAGCAGCGGACAGGGTTCGTCCTACGAGCAGTACTTC.

This chain links TRBV11-2 with TRBJ2-4; D is unresolved. The V end was cut by 8 bases, the J end by 6 bases, with 8 bases between. Germline CDR1 reads SGHAT; CDR2 reads FQNNGV. The CDR3 totals 11 residues. CDR3 sequence (DNA): TGTGCCAGCGCGCCCGGAAACATTCAGTACTTC. It codes for CASAPGNIQYF. The variable domain in full, completed from reference TRBV11-2 and TRBJ2-4, reads EAGVAQSPRYKIIEKRQSVAFWCNPISGHATLYWYQQILGQGPKLLIQFQNNGVVDDSQLPKDRFSAERLKGVDSTLKIQPAKLEDSAVYLCASAPGNIQYFGAGTRLSVL.

As for this clone: The same CDR3 arises from other DNA sequences in this sample as well. The CDR3 sequence is CASSPNYEQYF. The CDR3 DNA follows: TGTGCCAGCTCCCCCAACTACGAGCAGTACTTC. The chain has TRBV18 and TRBJ2-7; D gene uncertain. The V gene lost 6 bases and the J gene lost 3 bases, with 6 bases spanning the gap. Germline assignment: CDR1 KGHSH and CDR2 LQKENI. This CDR3 is 11 amino acids long. Looking up the rest from reference TRBV18 and TRBJ2-7 gives the full variable domain: NAGVMQNPRHLVRRRGQEARLRCSPMKGHSHVYWYRQLPEEGLKFMVYLQKENIIDESGMPKERFSAEFPKEGPSILRIQQVVRGDSAAYFCASSPNYEQYFGPGTRLTVT.

In its sample, this clone was seen once. This chain links TRBV15 with TRBJ2-2; 9 nucleotides agree with TRBD2. Trimming took 0 bases from V and 0 from J; bases not matched to a gene: 5. Germline CDR1 is LNHNV and CDR2 is YYDKDF (reference sequence). The CDR3 contains 18 residues. The CDR3 DNA reads as TGTGCCACCAGCAGAGATCTAGCGGGACTCGCGAACACCGGGGAGCTGTTTTTT. Its protein is CATSRDLAGLANTGELFF.

The chain uses TRBV11-1 and TRBJ2-5; D uncertain. The ends were cut back, 5 bases at V and 5 bases at J, with 12 bases in the middle. Germline CDR1 is SGHAT and CDR2 is FQDESV (reference sequence). The CDR3 is made up of 13 amino acids. The CDR3 sequence: CASSLRGTETQYF. The DNA for the CDR3 is TGTGCCAGCAGCCTAAGAGGTACGGAGACCCAGTACTTC.

The V and J genes are TRBV7-6 and TRBJ1-1, with D possibly matching TRBD1 (5 bases). This CDR3 contains 15 residues. Germline V gives CDR1 SGHVS, CDR2 FNYEAQ. Trimming pared 2 bases from V and 3 bases from J, leaving 13 bases between. DNA of the CDR3: TGTGCCAGCAGCTTAATTGCGGGGACCGACACTGAAGCTTTCTTT. This translates into CASSLIAGTDTEAFF.

The chain employs TRBV7-2 and TRBJ1-5; 9 bases align to TRBD1. Unmatched junction bases numbered 6, after V lost 4 bases and J lost 5 bases. Germline CDR1 is SGHTA and CDR2 is FQGNSA. This CDR3 region has 15 residues. The CDR3 reads CASSSTGTGYQPQHF. CDR3 coding DNA: TGTGCCAGCAGCTCTACCGGGACAGGGTATCAGCCCCAGCATTTT.

The chain uses TRBV25-1 and TRBJ1-4; D might be TRBD1 (5 bases). CDR1 and CDR2 (germline): MGHDK, SYGVNS. Trimming removed 0 bases from V and 2 bases from J, with 7 bases in between. The CDR3 loop spans 15 amino acids. The CDR3 sequence: CASSEYSGTNEKLFF. CDR3 bases: TGTGCCAGCAGTGAATACTCAGGGACTAATGAAAAACTGTTTTTT.

The chain joins TRBV3-1 (or the pseudogene TRBV3-2) to TRBJ2-3; 13 positions match TRBD2. V was pared by 3 bases and J by 3 bases, with 6 bases of the junction left unmatched. CDR1 is LGHDT, CDR2 YNNKEL, per germline (reference sequence). CDR3 length: 17 residues. The CDR3 DNA reads TGTGCCAGCAGCCAGGGTAGGACTAGCGGGGGAACAGATACGCAGTATTTT. It encodes CASSQGRTSGGTDTQYF.

The J gene is TRBJ1-2, the V gene TRBV18, with TRBD1 matching over 8 bases. CDR1 KGHSH and CDR2 LQKENI come from the germline V gene. Trimming took 0 bases from V and 1 from J; bases not matched to a gene: 10. The CDR3 totals 18 residues. The DNA for the CDR3 is TGTGCCAGCTCACCACCTAACAGGGGGAGTTCGGGTAACTATGGCTACACCTTC. Protein sequence: CASSPPNRGSSGNYGYTF.

The V gene is TRBV5-5, the J gene TRBJ2-3; 9 bases are shared with TRBD1. Per germline, CDR1 SGHKS and CDR2 YYEKEE (reference sequence). There are 16 residues in the CDR3. J was trimmed by 3 bases and V by 4 bases; bases with no gene match: 9. In nucleotides, the CDR3 is TGTGCCAGCAGCCGAGGACCGGGACAGGGAACAGATACGCAGTATTTT. It is translated as CASSRGPGQGTDTQYF.